These 22 T cell receptor beta chains came from one sample sequenced in a study of blood T cells in healthy people across ages. For the second PCR, which ran for about 7 to 11 cycles, a sample-barcoded 5' primer and a J-beta primer mix were used. MiXCR, run by TCRdb on the 5' RACE reads, gives a single entry per CDR3 protein. The repertoire holds 800,000 to 950,000 distinct CDR3 sequences, with about 37% as singletons. The specimen sequenced was blood. These receptors originate from a man aged 18 to 29 in good health.

This clonotype was detected ten times or more. This sequence joins TRBV7-8 and TRBJ2-1; no firm D call. Trimming removed 4 bases at V and 2 bases at J, with 6 bases between. Germline values: CDR1 SGHVS, CDR2 FQNEAQ. This CDR3 has 13 residues. The CDR3 loop is CASSSRPYNEQFF. The CDR3 nucleotides are TGTGCCAGCAGCTCCCGACCCTACAATGAGCAGTTCTTC.

The count of this clonotype is one. The rearrangement links TRBV4-3 to TRBJ2-6; D is unclear. Per germline, CDR1 LGHNA and CDR2 YSLEER. CDR3 size: 14 residues. V lost 4 bases, J lost 2 bases, and 6 bases lay in between. CDR3 bases: TGCGCCAGCAGCCGAATTACTGGGGCCAACGTCCTGACTTTC. Protein product: CASSRITGANVLTF.

This chain connects TRBV24-1 to TRBJ2-5, with D uncertain. Germline CDR1 KGHDR, CDR2 SFDVKD. V was clipped by 3 bases and J by 5 bases, with 18 bases between them. This CDR3 spans 16 amino acids. The CDR3: CATSDPTAPLRETQYF. CDR3 sequence (DNA): TGTGCCACCAGTGATCCAACGGCCCCCCTCAGGGAGACCCAGTACTTC.

This clonotype has just a few counts. The CDR3 nucleotides are TGTGCCAGCAGCCAAGATCTGGGGAGTCAGCCCCAGCATTTT. Amino acid sequence: CASSQDLGSQPQHF. The rearrangement uses TRBV3-1 and TRBJ1-5, with D hard to call. The CDR3 spans 14 residues. Germline assignment: CDR1 LGHDT and CDR2 YNNKEL (reference sequence). V lost 0 bases and J lost 6, with 9 bases in between.

This clonotype has more than one count but fewer than ten. J is TRBJ2-3 and V is TRBV5-5; TRBD1 might be the D (6 bases). The V end was cut by 3 bases, the J end by 2 bases, with 16 bases between. Germline assignment: CDR1 SGHKS and CDR2 YYEKEE (reference sequence). The CDR3 runs to 16 residues. For the CDR3, the DNA is TGTGCCAGCAGCTCCAAACAGGGTTTTTTCACAGATACGCAGTATTTT. Amino acids: CASSSKQGFFTDTQYF.

Only a few counts were recorded for this clonotype. V is TRBV2 and J is TRBJ1-4, with a possible D match to TRBD1 (5 bases). There are 14 residues in the CDR3. CDR1 SNHLY and CDR2 FYNNEI come from the germline V gene. Trimming shortened V by 7 bases and J by 7 bases, and 16 bases separated the two germline ends. This CDR3 is CASTAGRPPEKLFF. In DNA, the CDR3 is TGTGCCAGCACTGCAGGGCGTCCCCCTGAAAAACTGTTTTTT.

This clonotype was detected a few times. This chain links TRBV12-3 or TRBV12-4 with TRBJ2-5; 8 nucleotides align to TRBD2. The assigned J gene may be wrong: the sequence end matches TRBJ2-7 better. The CDR3 runs to 14 residues. CDR3 protein: CERRPAGGTYEQYF. The CDR3 DNA reads as TGTGAACGTCGCCCGGCGGGGGGAACTTACGAGCAGTACTTC.

The J gene is TRBJ2-5, the V gene TRBV7-2; D might be TRBD1 (6 bases). Between the trimmed V and J ends, which lost 7 bases and 5 bases, there was a span of 14 bases. CDR1 SGHTA and CDR2 FQGNSA come from the germline V gene. The CDR3 sequence is 13 residues long. The CDR3 protein is CASMDSSQETQYF. The CDR3 DNA follows: TGTGCCAGCATGGACAGCTCACAGGAGACCCAGTACTTC.

The chain carries TRBV12-3 or TRBV12-4 and TRBJ2-7; TRBD2 might be the D (6 bases). V was clipped by 5 bases and J by 6 bases, with 14 bases between them. This CDR3 comprises 13 residues. The CDR3 region is CASSIEVGGEQYF. CDR3 in DNA: TGTGCCAGCAGTATAGAAGTGGGAGGCGAGCAGTACTTC.

This clonotype was counted between two and nine times. This chain joins TRBV6-5 and TRBJ1-1; D uncertain. CDR3 size: 14 residues. The V end lost 6 bases, the J end lost 1 base, and 12 bases lay between the germline ends. Per the germline V gene, CDR1 is MNHEY and CDR2 is SVGAGI. The CDR3 bases are TGTGCCAGCAGACGCGTAAGCGGGAACACTGAAGCTTTCTTT. It is translated as CASRRVSGNTEAFF.

A single count supports this clonotype. The chain has TRBV19 and TRBJ1-5, with D uncertain. Trimming took off 5 bases at V and 1 base at J, with 6 bases between the two ends. Germline-derived CDR1 and CDR2 are LNHDA and SQIVND (reference sequence). This CDR3 has 13 residues. The chain's CDR3 is CASSAASNQPQHF. The CDR3 coding sequence is TGTGCCAGTAGTGCCGCGAGCAATCAGCCCCAGCATTTT.

This clonotype appeared a few times. J is TRBJ2-3 and V is TRBV30; the match to TRBD2 covers 7 bases. CDR1 is GTSNPN and CDR2 is SVGIG in the germline V gene (reference sequence). The CDR3 consists of 14 residues. J lost 3 bases, V lost 2 bases, and 5 bases had no gene match. As DNA, the CDR3 is TGTGCCTGGAGTAAAAGCGGGGTGACAGATACGCAGTATTTT. This translates into CAWSKSGVTDTQYF.

This clonotype was seen more than once but under ten times. The V and J genes are TRBV29-1 and TRBJ1-1, with TRBD1 matching over 11 bases. This CDR3 is 16 amino acids long. The V segment lost 7 bases and the J segment 3 bases; nucleotides outside the gene matches: 13. Germline assignment: CDR1 SQVTM and CDR2 ANQGSEA. CDR3 in DNA: TGCAGCGCCGAACGATGGACAGGGGGCCTTTACACTGAAGCTTTCTTT. It is translated as CSAERWTGGLYTEAFF.

This clonotype was seen ten or more times. The rearrangement links TRBV4-1 to TRBJ2-1, with D tentatively TRBD1 (5 bases). The CDR3 is 15 residues long. Germline values: CDR1 MGHRA, CDR2 YSYEKL. V lost 4 bases, J lost 7 bases, and 17 bases lay in between. The CDR3 spells CASSRLNRNLNEQFF. In DNA, the CDR3 is TGCGCCAGCAGCCGTCTCAACAGGAATCTTAATGAGCAGTTCTTC.

Points on this clonotype: No DNA is shown, since the ends of the CDR3 on it are uncertain; the CDR3 is the one TCRdb lists. This chain uses TRBV12-3 or TRBV12-4 with TRBJ1-6. The CDR3 length equals 14 residues, ends included. This CDR3 is CASSSSDLNSPLHF.

The chain is built from TRBV10-3 and TRBJ2-3, with 10 bases lining up with TRBD2. V shed 2 bases and J 1 base; nucleotides not matched to a gene: 6. From germline, CDR1 is ENHRY and CDR2 SYGVKD. CDR3 length: 17 residues. The chain's CDR3 is CAISEGAGGPGTDTQYF. The CDR3, as DNA: TGTGCCATCAGTGAGGGAGCGGGAGGGCCGGGCACAGATACGCAGTATTTT.

The rearrangement uses TRBV7-9 and TRBJ2-1; D not certain. Germline lookup yields CDR1 SEHNR and CDR2 FQNEAQ (reference sequence). Trimming stripped 9 bases from V and 5 bases from J, with 11 bases between. The CDR3 totals 12 residues. The CDR3 sequence: CARGITHNEQFF. DNA for the CDR3: TGTGCCAGGGGGATTACCCACAATGAGCAGTTCTTC.

This clonotype has ten or more counts. The chain employs TRBV20-1 and TRBJ2-7; D tentatively reads TRBD1 or TRBD2 (5 bases each). Per the germline V gene, CDR1 is DFQATT and CDR2 is SNEGSKA (reference sequence). The CDR3 runs 14 residues. V was cut by 0 bases and J by 4 bases, with 13 bases left in between. CDR3 in amino acids: CSARDRGDGYEQYF. The CDR3, as DNA: TGCAGTGCTAGAGATCGAGGGGACGGGTACGAGCAGTACTTC.

Worth noting for this clonotype: A clone one base away is much larger, so this may be a read error. DNA of the CDR3: TGCAGCGTACAACAGGGATTAGGAGAAAAACTGTTTTTT. Translation gives CSVQQGLGEKLFF. This chain uses TRBV29-1 with TRBJ1-4; D might be TRBD1 (6 bases). The CDR3 totals 13 residues. Trimming shortened V by 6 bases and J by 8 bases, and 16 bases separated the two germline ends. Germline lookup yields CDR1 SQVTM and CDR2 ANQGSEA.

The rearrangement joins TRBV2 to TRBJ1-1; 9 bases fit TRBD1. The CDR3 covers 13 residues. Germline CDR1 reads SNHLY; CDR2 reads FYNNEI. V trimming: 6 bases; J trimming: 6 bases; junction bases outside the gene matches: 5. Here the CDR3 reads CASRDRGKAEAFF. The DNA for the CDR3 is TGTGCCAGCAGGGACAGGGGAAAGGCTGAAGCTTTCTTT.

As regards this clonotype: Just one base apart from a much larger clone, this may be a read error. Likely a read error: the CDR3 ends without its conserved phenylalanine or tryptophan. The rearrangement joins TRBV5-1 to TRBJ2-1; 8 bases align to TRBD2. Per germline, CDR1 SGHRS and CDR2 YFSETQ. The CDR3 length is 16 residues. V shed 0 bases, J shed 0 bases, and the junction held 2 bases outside the gene matches. The CDR3 DNA sequence: TGCGCCAGCAGCTTGGATCGGGGGGGCTCCTACAATGAGCAGTTCTTA. Amino acid sequence: CASSLDRGGSYNEQFL.

This chain connects TRBV20-1 to TRBJ2-3; D possibly matches TRBD1 or TRBD2 (6 bases each). The CDR3 sequence is 15 residues long. V was trimmed by 5 bases and J by 1 base, leaving 16 bases between them. Germline V gives CDR1 DFQATT, CDR2 SNEGSKA (reference sequence). In nucleotides, the CDR3 is TGCAGTGCTCGCAGGGGAGGTTCGGGCACAGATACGCAGTATTTT. The encoded protein is CSARRGGSGTDTQYF.